This TCR beta chain was sequenced for a study of cytomegalovirus exposure and HLA in healthy donors. Study-level results: Follow-up analysis found HLA locus-dependent TCR association rates, highest for DRB1 and lowest for HLA-C. A few CMV-associated chains were confirmed in vitro to be specific for CMV antigens. The authors later linked a missense DCLRE1C variant to TCR beta V- and J-gene trimming.

It was with 60 Vbeta and 13 Jbeta primers that the PCR ran. TCRdb's copy holds only in-frame clones and misses some; the assay was immunoSEQ multiplex PCR. This table holds some 180,000 clones, around 76% found once. A word on this clone: Antigen: not known.

V was shortened by 6 bases and J by 5 bases, with 11 bases between the two germline ends. This CDR3 contains 12 residues. Germline assignment: CDR1 MNHNY and CDR2 SVGAGI (reference sequence). The chain carries TRBV6-6 and TRBJ2-7; D uncertain. Source material: PBMCs. This TCR was sampled from a man aged 30 to 45 in good health and CMV-seronegative. The CDR3 coding sequence is TGTGCCAGCAGGAGCAGACTCAACGAGCAGTACTTC. It encodes CASRSRLNEQYF.